This TCR beta chain was identified in a study of blood T cell repertoires in COVID-19. Across the study: PBMCs, B-cell-depleted T cells, or T cells were the source of the cDNA or gDNA that made up the material.

Looked up from germline, CDR1 is LNHDA and CDR2 is SQIVND (reference sequence). J gave up 6 bases and V 2 bases, and 11 bases lay outside the gene matches. This CDR3 spans 18 amino acids. Profiling relied on immunoSEQ multiplex PCR, and the TCRdb table lists in-frame clones only, not all of them. The sample lists roughly 86,000 clones; about four fifths were seen once. The clonotype originates from a man aged 55 to 70 with acute or convalescent COVID-19. Sequencing used peripheral blood. The chain links TRBV19 to TRBJ1-5; 12 bases are a match to TRBD1. The CDR3 spells CASSISSRGQGARQPQHF. The CDR3 bases are TGTGCCAGTAGTATATCCTCACGGGGACAGGGGGCCCGTCAGCCCCAGCATTTT.